Given below is one T cell receptor (beta chain) in context. The antigen is unknown. RNA extraction and reverse transcription yielded cDNA as sequencing template. Sequenced by immunoSEQ multiplex PCR; TCRdb stores in-frame clones only, minus some. This table holds fewer than 20,000 clones, around 62% found once. The data belong to a study of CD8+ T cells in alopecia areata. Across the whole study: Tofacitinib was given for 6 to 18 months, then stopped for 6 months.

Peripheral blood, together with lesional scalp punch biopsies, was collected from alopecia areata patients. The study, taken as a whole, reports: Scalp sample sequencing also detects resident alphabeta T cells of normal skin. Possibly because of HLA-related factors, TCR sharing was less clear across patients than in mice. Higher clonality than in normal scalp was seen in lesional scalp, especially alopecia totalis/universalis.

Sequencing was performed on skin, taken at week 0. The source is a human donor with alopecia areata.

CDR3 protein: CASSPPRGYFGSGANVLTF. CDR3 bases: TGTGCCAGCAGCCCCCCTCGGGGCTATTTCGGCTCTGGGGCCAACGTCCTGACTTTC. The genes are TRBV27 and TRBJ2-6, with D perhaps given as TRBD1 or TRBD2 (5 bases each). The CDR3 loop spans 19 amino acids. Trimming shortened V by 6 bases and J by 0 bases, and 21 bases separated the two germline ends. Germline lookup yields CDR1 MNHEY and CDR2 SMNVEV (reference sequence).